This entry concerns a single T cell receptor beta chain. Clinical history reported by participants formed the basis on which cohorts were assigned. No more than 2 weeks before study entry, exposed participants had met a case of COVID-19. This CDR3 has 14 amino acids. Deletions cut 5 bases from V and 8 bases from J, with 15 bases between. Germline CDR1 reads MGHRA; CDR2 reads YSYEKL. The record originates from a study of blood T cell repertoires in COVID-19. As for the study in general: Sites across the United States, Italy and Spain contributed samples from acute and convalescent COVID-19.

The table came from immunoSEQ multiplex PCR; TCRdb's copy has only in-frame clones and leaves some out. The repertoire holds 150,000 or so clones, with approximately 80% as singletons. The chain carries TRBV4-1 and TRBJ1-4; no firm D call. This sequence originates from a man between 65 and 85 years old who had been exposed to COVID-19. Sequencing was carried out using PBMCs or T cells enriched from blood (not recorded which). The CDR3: CASSTTGRREKLFF. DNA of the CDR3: TGCGCCAGCAGCACCACCGGAAGGAGGGAAAAACTGTTTTTT.